This T cell receptor beta chain was sequenced during a study of T cells in Graves' hyperthyroidism and ophthalmopathy. Researchers took RNA transcripts and amplified the TCR beta CDR3 regions from them. The HTBI primer set was used in a first-round RT-PCR of the TCR CDR3. Using its own MiXCR run on the multiplex PCR reads, TCRdb lists one record per CDR3 protein. This sample has around 600,000 distinct CDR3 sequences, with approximately 15% found just once. Inclusion characteristics of ophthalmopathy patients comprised a Clinical Activity Score of at least 3, a NOSPECS grade of at least 4, and duration under 3 months. CDR3 size: 16 residues. With 4 bases removed from V and 6 bases from J, the gap between germline ends came to 21 bases. This clonotype occurred many times. Its antigen is not known. Notes on the study in general: Ophthalmopathy onset followed model prediction by a median about seven months.

This TCR derives from a young woman with Graves' ophthalmopathy. The chain carries TRBV12-3 or TRBV12-4 and TRBJ2-5, with a weak D call TRBD2 (5 bases). Material for sequencing was blood. The CDR3 loop reads CASSWMRRGAGKTQYF. In DNA, the CDR3 is TGTGCCAGCAGTTGGATGAGACGGGGAGCCGGGAAGACCCAGTACTTC.